These 16 T cell receptor beta chains were sequenced from one sample in a study of technical replicates of blood from several donors. Clones were sequenced by immunoSEQ multiplex PCR, and TCRdb holds only the in-frame ones, with some missing. The table shows about 61,000 clones, with approximately 97% occurring only once. Sequenced sample: T cells isolated from PBMCs. Every receptor here comes from a human donor in good health.

V usage is TRBV30 and J usage is TRBJ1-3, with D possibly being TRBD1 (6 bases). Germline CDR1 and CDR2: GTSNPN and SVGIG (reference sequence). CDR3 size: 12 residues. The V and J ends lost 8 bases and 4 bases respectively, with 12 bases between them. CDR3 region: CAGGQIGNTIYF. For the CDR3, the DNA is TGTGCCGGGGGACAAATAGGAAACACCATATATTTT.

The V and J genes are TRBV7-2 and TRBJ1-1, with no clear D. In germline, CDR1 is SGHTA, CDR2 FQGNSA. There are 14 residues in the CDR3. Trimming removed 2 bases at V and 3 bases at J, with 10 bases between. CDR3 in DNA: TGTGCCAGCAGCTTATGGGGAGAGGACACTGAAGCTTTCTTT. Residues: CASSLWGEDTEAFF.

The J gene is TRBJ2-2, the V gene TRBV30, with a tentative D call TRBD2 (6 bases). From germline, CDR1 is GTSNPN and CDR2 SVGIG (reference sequence). The CDR3 sequence is 14 residues long. V lost 0 bases and J lost 4, with 9 bases in between. In DNA form, the CDR3 reads TGTGCCTGGAGTGTAACTAGCTTCACCGGGGAGCTGTTTTTT. Amino acid sequence: CAWSVTSFTGELFF.

About this clone itself: The germline gene is not matched at one end of the junction; a read error may be the cause. V is TRBV6-4 and J is TRBJ2-1; 7 nucleotides agree with TRBD2. Germline loops: CDR1 MRHNA, CDR2 SNTAGT. This CDR3 spans 13 amino acids. CDR3 protein: CAGSDSGNSEQFF. CDR3 coding DNA: TGTGCCGGCAGTGACAGCGGGAATTCCGAGCAGTTCTTC.

This clone showed up just a few times. The V gene is TRBV2, the J gene TRBJ2-2; D possibly corresponds to TRBD2 (6 bases). CDR3 length: 15 amino acids. V dropped 1 base and J dropped 4 bases, with 10 bases sitting between them. Germline V gene sequence: CDR1 SNHLY, CDR2 FYNNEI. The CDR3 loop reads CASSEVGGSTGELFF. CDR3 DNA sequence: TGTGCCAGCAGTGAAGTTGGAGGGTCCACCGGGGAGCTGTTTTTT. Looking up the rest from reference TRBV2 and TRBJ2-2 gives the full variable domain: EPEVTQTPSHQVTQMGQEVILRCVPISNHLYFYWYRQILGQKVEFLVSFYNNEISEKSEIFDDQFSVERPDGSNFTLKIRSTKLEDSAMYFCASSEVGGSTGELFFGEGSRLTVL.

The V call is TRBV19, the J call TRBJ2-1; 8 bases fit TRBD1. The CDR3 loop spans 15 amino acids. Germline CDR1 reads LNHDA; CDR2 reads SQIVND (reference sequence). V dropped 3 bases and J dropped 6; count of bases not matched to a gene: 7. As DNA, the CDR3 is TGTGCCAGTAGTATGGCAGGGGGCGTTATCAATGAGCAGTTCTTC. It codes for CASSMAGGVINEQFF.

Here the CDR3 reads CASGQGARTGELFF. CDR3 sequence (DNA): TGTGCCAGCGGGCAGGGGGCACGGACCGGGGAGCTGTTTTTT. The J gene is TRBJ2-2, the V gene TRBV2; 8 bases agree with TRBD1. Germline V gene lookup returns CDR1 SNHLY and CDR2 FYNNEI. This CDR3 is built from 14 residues. V lost 8 bases, J lost 5 bases, and 7 bases stayed unmatched.

The chain links TRBV29-1 to TRBJ1-2, with 9 bases matching TRBD1. CDR1 is SQVTM and CDR2 is ANQGSEA in the germline V gene. V lost 7 bases and J lost 6; bases outside the gene matches: 15. The CDR3 sequence is 15 residues long. Here the CDR3 DNA reads TGCAGCGGGAACCACCACTGCGACAGGGGGGATGGCTACACCTTC. As protein: CSGNHHCDRGDGYTF. Using reference TRBV29-1 and TRBJ1-2 for the parts outside the CDR3, the full variable domain is SAVISQKPSRDICQRGTSLTIQCQVDSQVTMMFWYRQQPGQSLTLIATANQGSEATYESGFVIDKFPISRPNLTFSTLTVSNMSPEDSSIYLCSGNHHCDRGDGYTFGSGTRLTVV.

This sequence joins TRBV7-6 and TRBJ2-5; TRBD1 might be the D (5 bases). Germline assignment: CDR1 SGHVS and CDR2 FNYEAQ. Trimming left V 4 bases short and J 7 bases short, with 19 bases between. This CDR3 contains 15 residues. The CDR3 coding sequence is TGTGCCAGCAGCTCGCTCGGGCCCTGGGGCGGGACCCAGTACTTC. This gives the protein CASSSLGPWGGTQYF.

The gene calls are TRBV5-1 and TRBJ1-1, with 8 positions matching TRBD1. The CDR3 runs to 16 residues. The germline V gene encodes CDR1 SGHRS and CDR2 YFSETQ. V lost 0 bases to trimming and J lost 3 bases; unmatched junction nucleotides: 7. The CDR3 coding sequence is TGCGCCAGCAGCTTGGGCAGGGGGCGCTTTGACACTGAAGCTTTCTTT. Protein: CASSLGRGRFDTEAFF.

The chain carries TRBV7-9 and TRBJ2-1; 7 bases align to TRBD1. CDR3 length: 16 amino acids. With V trimmed by 5 bases and J by 3 bases, 10 bases remained unmatched. The V gene's germline CDR1 is SEHNR and CDR2 FQNEAQ (reference sequence). CDR3 sequence (DNA): TGTGCCAGCAGCCCAGCCGGGACAGAAAGCTACAATGAGCAGTTCTTC. Its protein is CASSPAGTESYNEQFF.

V is TRBV5-1 and J is TRBJ1-1; D is undetermined. CDR3 length: 16 amino acids. CDR1 SGHRS and CDR2 YFSETQ come from the germline V gene. Trimming took 0 bases from V and 1 from J, leaving 13 bases between them. CDR3 loop: CASSLAHGGKNTEAFF. The DNA for the CDR3 is TGCGCCAGCAGCTTGGCCCATGGAGGGAAGAACACTGAAGCTTTCTTT.

The chain couples TRBV6-5 to TRBJ1-5; unclear D gene. Trimming pared 2 bases from V and 4 bases from J, leaving 9 bases between. Per germline, CDR1 MNHEY and CDR2 SVGAGI. The CDR3 totals 14 residues. CDR3: CASSYGQKNQPQHF. The CDR3, as DNA: TGTGCCAGCAGTTACGGGCAGAAGAATCAGCCCCAGCATTTT.

This chain uses TRBV27 with TRBJ2-1; 7 nucleotides agree with TRBD2. V was clipped by 5 bases and J by 4 bases; unmatched bases: 8. CDR3 size: 15 residues. Germline V gives CDR1 MNHEY, CDR2 SMNVEV (reference sequence). The CDR3 region is CASSSLTGGYNEQFF. CDR3 DNA sequence: TGTGCCAGCAGTAGTCTAACGGGGGGTTACAATGAGCAGTTCTTC.

The V call is TRBV18, the J call TRBJ2-1; 7 bases are a match to TRBD1. Germline V lookup: CDR1 KGHSH, CDR2 LQKENI. There are 14 residues in the CDR3. V dropped 6 bases and J dropped 8; count of bases not matched to a gene: 10. The CDR3, as DNA: TGTGCCAGCTCCGGACAGGTTTTCAGCGATGAGCAGTTCTTC. It codes for CASSGQVFSDEQFF. The full variable domain, in which reference TRBV18 and TRBJ2-1 provide the parts outside the CDR3, is NAGVMQNPRHLVRRRGQEARLRCSPMKGHSHVYWYRQLPEEGLKFMVYLQKENIIDESGMPKERFSAEFPKEGPSILRIQQVVRGDSAAYFCASSGQVFSDEQFFGPGTRLTVL.

The chain links TRBV4-1 to TRBJ2-1; 10 bases are a match to TRBD1. Germline CDR1 and CDR2: MGHRA and YSYEKL. The CDR3 extends over 17 amino acids. Trimming at V came to 0 bases and at J to 0 bases, leaving 2 bases not matched to a gene. The CDR3 DNA follows: TGCGCCAGCAGCCAAGATAGGACAGGGGGCTCCTACAATGAGCAGTTCTTC. Amino acid sequence: CASSQDRTGGSYNEQFF.